These 21 T cell receptor beta chains originate from one sample sequenced in a study of beta chain features in type 1 diabetes. Expressed TCRB transcripts were sequenced because the isolated RNA had all been reverse transcribed beforehand. Sequencing used immunoSEQ multiplex PCR; TCRdb keeps in-frame clones, though not all of them. The sample records a few hundred thousand clones, 10% to 15% being singletons. The sample taken for sequencing was naive CD4+ T cells from blood. The receptors come from a man aged 18 to 29 in good health.

The chain has TRBV13 and TRBJ2-3; 10 bases line up with TRBD1. Trimming at V came to 1 base and at J to 3 bases, leaving 7 bases not matched to a gene. Germline V lookup: CDR1 PRHDT, CDR2 FYEKMQ (reference sequence). There are 17 residues in the CDR3. CDR3 loop: CASSLELDRGRTDTQYF. In DNA, the CDR3 is TGTGCCAGCAGCTTAGAATTAGACAGGGGGCGGACAGATACGCAGTATTTT. Using reference TRBV13 and TRBJ2-3 for the parts outside the CDR3, the full variable domain is AAGVIQSPRHLIKEKRETATLKCYPIPRHDTVYWYQQGPGQDPQFLISFYEKMQSDKGSIPDRFSAQQFSDYHSELNMSSLELGDSALYFCASSLELDRGRTDTQYFGPGTRLTVL.

The chain is built from TRBV6-6 and TRBJ2-3; 8 bases agree with TRBD2. Trimming took 0 bases from V and 14 from J; bases not matched to a gene: 13. The CDR3 covers 15 residues. The V gene's germline CDR1 is MNHNY and CDR2 SVGAGI (reference sequence). The CDR3 coding sequence is TGTGCCAGCAGTTACTCAGCGGGAGAGTCCGGGACTGCGTATTTT. It translates to CASSYSAGESGTAYF.

The rearrangement links TRBV9 to TRBJ2-1; 7 bases map to TRBD1. With 0 bases clipped from V and 6 bases from J, the junction kept 6 bases outside the gene matches. Germline loops: CDR1 SGDLS, CDR2 YYNGEE. The CDR3 loop spans 15 amino acids. The CDR3 spells CASSVEYRGGNEQFF. The CDR3 region has the DNA TGTGCCAGCAGCGTAGAATACAGGGGTGGCAATGAGCAGTTCTTC.

In regard to this clone: At the DNA level, this CDR3 is encoded by other sequences in the same sample as well. The rearrangement joins TRBV5-1 to TRBJ2-7; D might be TRBD1 (6 bases). Deletions cut 5 bases from V and 0 bases from J, with 12 bases between. The CDR3 is 14 amino acids. Germline V gives CDR1 SGHRS, CDR2 YFSETQ. The chain's CDR3 is CASSGRGSSYEQYF. Written as DNA, the CDR3 is TGCGCCAGCAGTGGAAGGGGGAGCTCCTACGAGCAGTACTTC.

The sample holds a few counts of this clone. The chain joins TRBV6-4 to TRBJ2-7; no reliable D call. V lost 6 bases, J lost 1 base, and 13 bases lay in between. Germline V gives CDR1 MRHNA, CDR2 SNTAGT. This CDR3 region has 14 residues. The CDR3 loop is CASSLTFGSYEQYF. DNA of the CDR3: TGTGCCAGCAGCCTAACGTTCGGGTCCTACGAGCAGTACTTC.

This clone was recorded a few times. Other DNA sequences of this sample code for an identical CDR3. The chain combines TRBV7-9 with TRBJ2-6; the D is unclear. The CDR3 sequence is 15 residues long. The V gene lost 2 bases and the J gene lost 1 base, with 6 bases spanning the gap. Germline V lookup: CDR1 SEHNR, CDR2 FQNEAQ (reference sequence). CDR3 sequence reads: CASSLSGSGANVLTF. CDR3 nucleotides: TGTGCCAGCAGCTTATCAGGTTCTGGGGCCAACGTCCTGACTTTC.

The rearrangement links TRBV4-3 to TRBJ2-2; possible D gene TRBD2, 6 bases. V was clipped by 0 bases and J by 7 bases, with 12 bases between them. This CDR3 is 15 amino acids long. Germline CDR1 reads LGHNA; CDR2 reads YSLEER. The CDR3 protein is CASSQDFREFGELFF. As DNA, the CDR3 is TGCGCCAGCAGCCAAGATTTTCGGGAGTTCGGGGAGCTGTTTTTT.

The V and J genes are TRBV11-2 and TRBJ2-7, with 7 positions matching TRBD1. V was clipped by 2 bases and J by 2 bases; unmatched bases: 12. This CDR3 is 17 amino acids long. CDR1 is SGHAT, CDR2 FQNNGV, per germline. CDR3 coding DNA: TGTGCCAGCAGCTTAAGAGGGGGCTCCGAGCACACCTACGAGCAGTACTTC. Protein sequence: CASSLRGGSEHTYEQYF.

The rearrangement uses TRBV5-1 and TRBJ1-3; 7 bases agree with TRBD1. The CDR3 is 15 amino acids. V lost 3 bases to trimming and J lost 4 bases; unmatched junction nucleotides: 7. Germline V gene sequence: CDR1 SGHRS, CDR2 YFSETQ. CDR3 sequence: CASSYGTGEGNTIYF. The CDR3 DNA sequence: TGCGCCAGCAGCTATGGTACAGGGGAGGGAAACACCATATATTTT.

The chain has TRBV4-2 and TRBJ2-1, with 13 bases aligning to TRBD2. Germline assignment: CDR1 LGHNA and CDR2 YNFKEQ. The CDR3 is made up of 19 amino acids. The J segment lost 0 bases and the V segment lost 3 bases, leaving 8 bases of the junction unmatched. CDR3 coding DNA: TGTGCCAGCAGCCAGAGGACTAGCGGGAGTGGGAGCTCCTACAATGAGCAGTTCTTC. Encoded protein: CASSQRTSGSGSSYNEQFF.

This clone was seen only a few times. This rearrangement joins TRBV30 to TRBJ1-1, with D perhaps matching TRBD1 (5 bases). Deletions cut 6 bases from V and 5 bases from J, with 13 bases between. The CDR3 contains 12 residues. Germline CDR1 reads GTSNPN; CDR2 reads SVGIG (reference sequence). CDR3: CACNGRVTEAFF. The CDR3 bases are TGTGCCTGCAACGGCAGGGTTACTGAAGCTTTCTTT.

This clone was seen only a few times. The chain employs TRBV6-6 and TRBJ2-7; no reliable D call. Germline CDR1 is MNHNY and CDR2 is SVGAGI (reference sequence). This CDR3 has 11 residues. Trimming removed 7 bases at V and 6 bases at J, with 10 bases between. CDR3 sequence (DNA): TGTGCCAGCACCAACGGGTTCGAGCAGTACTTC. Translating gives CASTNGFEQYF.

This clone was detected only a few times. The J gene is TRBJ2-1, the V gene TRBV20-1; 10 bases map to TRBD2. The CDR3 spans 11 residues. With V trimmed by 5 bases and J by 14 bases, 6 bases remained unmatched. The germline V gene encodes CDR1 DFQATT and CDR2 SNEGSKA (reference sequence). The CDR3 coding sequence is TGCAGTGCTTCTCCCACTAGCGGGGAGTTCTTC. Translated, it gives CSASPTSGEFF.

This clone was recorded a few times. At the DNA level, this CDR3 is encoded by other sequences in the same sample as well. The chain joins TRBV7-2 to TRBJ1-5, with 7 positions matching TRBD1. Per germline, CDR1 SGHTA and CDR2 FQGNSA. V lost 1 base to trimming and J lost 1 base; unmatched junction nucleotides: 1. The CDR3 covers 15 residues. In DNA form, the CDR3 reads TGTGCCAGCAGCTTAGTGGGACAGAGCAATCAGCCCCAGCATTTT. Its protein is CASSLVGQSNQPQHF. The full variable domain, with the rest looked up from reference TRBV7-2 and TRBJ1-5, is GAGVSQSPSNKVTEKGKDVELRCDPISGHTALYWYRQSLGQGLEFLIYFQGNSAPDKSGLPSDRFSAERTGGSVSTLTIQRTQQEDSAVYLCASSLVGQSNQPQHFGDGTRLSIL.

The rearrangement links TRBV7-9 to TRBJ2-6; 9 nucleotides align to TRBD1. J was trimmed by 0 bases and V by 5 bases; bases with no gene match: 8. CDR1 and CDR2 (germline): SEHNR, FQNEAQ (reference sequence). CDR3 length: 18 residues. The DNA for the CDR3 is TGTGCCAGCAGCGTGGGACAGGGAATAAGCTCTGGGGCCAACGTCCTGACTTTC. Its protein is CASSVGQGISSGANVLTF.

As concerns this clone: The identical CDR3 is also encoded by other nucleotide sequences in the sample. The J gene is TRBJ1-2, the V gene TRBV28; D call uncertain. This CDR3 is built from 13 residues. The V and J ends lost 5 bases and 2 bases respectively, with 9 bases between them. CDR1 and CDR2 (germline): MDHEN, SYDVKM. CDR3 in DNA: TGTGCCAGCAGTCCAACAGTGAACTATGGCTACACCTTC. Residues: CASSPTVNYGYTF.

This chain uses TRBV4-2 with TRBJ2-2; D might be TRBD2 (6 bases). The V and J ends lost 1 base and 4 bases respectively, with 19 bases between them. The CDR3 totals 18 residues. Per germline, CDR1 LGHNA and CDR2 YNFKEQ. In DNA, the CDR3 is TGTGCCAGCAGCCAAGGGACGGGCAGGGAGGCCCGCACCGGGGAGCTGTTTTTT. Amino acid sequence: CASSQGTGREARTGELFF.

This clone has just a few counts. V usage is TRBV7-9 and J usage is TRBJ1-2; a possible D gene is TRBD1 (6 bases). The CDR3 is 15 residues long. Deletions cut 5 bases from V and 6 bases from J, with 19 bases between. Germline CDR1 is SEHNR and CDR2 is FQNEAQ (reference sequence). CDR3 nucleotide sequence: TGTGCCAGCAGCATAGAGCGTGGACAGTCCAATGGCTACACCTTC. Its protein is CASSIERGQSNGYTF.

This clone was found a few times. V is TRBV10-3 and J is TRBJ1-3; D unclear. From germline, CDR1 is ENHRY and CDR2 SYGVKD. The V end was cut by 0 bases, the J end by 5 bases, with 8 bases between. The CDR3 is 14 amino acids. The CDR3 sequence is CAISESGGRNTIYF. The DNA of the CDR3 is TGTGCCATCAGTGAGTCGGGAGGAAGAAACACCATATATTTT.

The chain joins TRBV7-9 to TRBJ1-1, with 7 bases identical to TRBD1. This CDR3 contains 14 residues. In germline, CDR1 is SEHNR, CDR2 FQNEAQ (reference sequence). With 7 bases clipped from V and 7 bases from J, the junction kept 12 bases outside the gene matches. CDR3: CASTERGTENEAFF. DNA of the CDR3: TGTGCCAGCACTGAAAGGGGGACAGAAAATGAAGCTTTCTTT. The whole variable domain, filled in from reference TRBV7-9 and TRBJ1-1, reads DTGVSQNPRHKITKRGQNVTFRCDPISEHNRLYWYRQTLGQGPEFLTYFQNEAQLEKSRLLSDRFSAERPKGSFSTLEIQRTEQGDSAMYLCASTERGTENEAFFGQGTRLTVV.

The chain joins TRBV5-1 to TRBJ2-7, with 7 bases fitting TRBD1. V lost 6 bases and J lost 2; bases outside the gene matches: 11. The CDR3 is 15 residues long. Germline V lookup: CDR1 SGHRS, CDR2 YFSETQ. The CDR3 here is CASKPQTGFPYEQYF. CDR3 sequence (DNA): TGCGCCAGCAAACCCCAGACAGGGTTCCCCTACGAGCAGTACTTC. Variable domain in full (rest from reference TRBV5-1 and TRBJ2-7): KAGVTQTPRYLIKTRGQQVTLSCSPISGHRSVSWYQQTPGQGLQFLFEYFSETQRNKGNFPGRFSGRQFSNSRSEMNVSTLELGDSALYLCASKPQTGFPYEQYFGPGTRLTVT.